One and the same sample provided the 7 T cell receptor beta chains below, sequenced in a study of T cell changes during pregnancy in multiple sclerosis. Here immunoSEQ multiplex PCR was the method, and the copy in TCRdb shows in-frame clones only, minus some. The table records about 49,000 clones, almost 95% of them present only once. Sequencing was performed on peripheral blood, taken after pregnancy. The receptors derive from a female donor with multiple sclerosis, enrolled in a pregnancy study.

The chain combines TRBV4-1 with TRBJ2-1; TRBD1 matches 7 bases. Looked up from germline, CDR1 is MGHRA and CDR2 is YSYEKL. The J segment lost 8 bases and the V segment lost 3 bases, leaving 1 base of the junction unmatched. The CDR3 is 12 amino acids. In nucleotides, the CDR3 is TGCGCCAGCAGCCACCAGGGGGATGAGCAGTTCTTC. It encodes CASSHQGDEQFF.

The chain couples TRBV9 to TRBJ2-3; 9 bases are shared with TRBD2. From germline, CDR1 is SGDLS and CDR2 YYNGEE. V trimming: 0 bases; J trimming: 4 bases; junction bases outside the gene matches: 3. This CDR3 comprises 15 residues. The CDR3 sequence is CASSVVLAGSDTQYF. The CDR3 region has the DNA TGTGCCAGCAGCGTAGTCCTAGCGGGGTCAGATACGCAGTATTTT.

The chain recombines TRBV30 with TRBJ2-1; 10 bases fit TRBD2. CDR1 and CDR2 from the germline V gene are GTSNPN and SVGIG (reference sequence). The V and J ends lost 0 bases and 10 bases, in that order; junction bases with no gene match: 3. CDR3 length equals 13 residues. This CDR3 is CAWSVTSGIEQFF. CDR3 nucleotides: TGTGCCTGGAGTGTAACTAGCGGGATCGAGCAGTTCTTC.

The genes are TRBV7-2 and TRBJ2-7, with TRBD1 matching 9 bases. CDR1 and CDR2 from the germline V gene are SGHTA and FQGNSA. This CDR3 is built from 14 residues. Trimming took 5 bases from V and 0 from J; bases not matched to a gene: 2. The CDR3 region has the DNA TGTGCCAGCAGCAAGGACAGGGGCTCCTACGAGCAGTACTTC. Amino acids: CASSKDRGSYEQYF.

V usage is TRBV9 and J usage is TRBJ2-7, with D maybe TRBD2 (6 bases). V gave up 5 bases and J gave up 3 bases, with 9 bases separating them. Germline CDR1 SGDLS, CDR2 YYNGEE. The CDR3 is 12 amino acids. CDR3: CASSGGGYEQYF. In DNA, the CDR3 is TGTGCCAGCAGTGGGGGAGGCTACGAGCAGTACTTC.

This chain links TRBV11-2 with TRBJ2-1; perhaps TRBD2 as D (5 bases). Germline CDR1 SGHAT, CDR2 FQNNGV. V gave up 5 bases and J gave up 4 bases, with 15 bases separating them. The CDR3 extends over 15 amino acids. The DNA for the CDR3 is TGTGCCAGCAGCGCCCGAAGAAGCGGTTACAATGAGCAGTTCTTC. As protein: CASSARRSGYNEQFF.

The genes are TRBV5-5 and TRBJ1-5, with 9 bases aligning to TRBD1. The J segment lost 4 bases and the V segment lost 0 bases, leaving 2 bases of the junction unmatched. The CDR3 runs to 15 residues. Germline loops: CDR1 SGHKS, CDR2 YYEKEE (reference sequence). The CDR3 bases are TGTGCCAGCAGCTTGGTTGACAGGGGGAATCAGCCCCAGCATTTT. It yields the protein CASSLVDRGNQPQHF.